The T cell receptor (beta chain) under discussion was sequenced for a study of shared clonotypes between healthy human individuals. The CDR3 extends over 14 amino acids. Germline loops: CDR1 SGHRS, CDR2 YFSETQ. The V and J ends lost 0 bases and 1 base respectively, with 7 bases between them. Clones were read by immunoSEQ multiplex PCR, and TCRdb kept only the in-frame ones, dropping some. Found here are 2 million to 3 million clones, over 85% of them singletons; the top ten hold 0.35% to 0.45%. This clone has only one observation. Other nucleotide sequences from this sample produce the same CDR3. The chain recombines TRBV5-1 with TRBJ1-1; weak D call: TRBD1 (5 bases). The sequence was obtained from a young man in good health. Some clones in this sample may be carry-over from other donors' samples. Sequencing was carried out using naive CD4+ T cells from PBMCs. Subset in this sample: CD45RA+ positively selected. CDR3 coding DNA: TGCGCCAGCAGCTTGGCGGGGGGGAACACTGAAGCTTTCTTT. Translating it yields CASSLAGGNTEAFF.